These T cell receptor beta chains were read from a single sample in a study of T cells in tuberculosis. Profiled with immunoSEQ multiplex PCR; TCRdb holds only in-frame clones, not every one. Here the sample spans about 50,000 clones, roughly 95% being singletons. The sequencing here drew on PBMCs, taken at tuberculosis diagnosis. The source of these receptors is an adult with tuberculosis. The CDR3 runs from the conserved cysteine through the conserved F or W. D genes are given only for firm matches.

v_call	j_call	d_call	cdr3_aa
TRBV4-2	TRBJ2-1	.	CASSQEFQVSYNEQFF
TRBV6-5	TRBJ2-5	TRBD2	CASSYSDVREGETQYF
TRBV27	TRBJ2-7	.	CASMAGVGNDEQYF
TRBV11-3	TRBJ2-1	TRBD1	CASSLGGQRTNEQFF
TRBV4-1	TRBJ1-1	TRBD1	CASSQYRGSTEAFF
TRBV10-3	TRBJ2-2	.	CAISELQGRSPGELFF
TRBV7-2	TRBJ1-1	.	CASSLLGRNTEAFF
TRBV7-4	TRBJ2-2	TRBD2	CATLWKEREGRTGELFF
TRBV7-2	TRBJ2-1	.	CASLVLPSYNEQFF
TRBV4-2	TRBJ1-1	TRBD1	CASSAGTGGTNTEAFF
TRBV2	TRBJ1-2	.	CASSEQGISNYGYTF
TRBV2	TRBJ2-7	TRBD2	CASSRLAGGREQYF
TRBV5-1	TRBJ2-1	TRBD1	CASSLGDRWSLGDNEQFF
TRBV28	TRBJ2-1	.	CASRLTGSHEQFF
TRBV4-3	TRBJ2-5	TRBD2	CASSQRGGQVYQETQYF
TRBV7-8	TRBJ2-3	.	CASSAYRVLTDTQYF
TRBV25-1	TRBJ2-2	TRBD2	CARGAGAVAGELFF
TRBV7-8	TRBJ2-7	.	CASSLVGATVAYEQYF
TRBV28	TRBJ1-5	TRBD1	CASSWEQGTGQPQHF
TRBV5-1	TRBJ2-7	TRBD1	CASSLAGTGVSYEQYF
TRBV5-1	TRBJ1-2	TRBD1	CASSLGQGASHGYTF
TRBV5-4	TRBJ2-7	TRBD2	CASSLAGLAGGSEQYF
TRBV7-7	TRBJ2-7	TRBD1	CASSLADRGEQYF
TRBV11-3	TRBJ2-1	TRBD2	CASSRASGSSEQFF
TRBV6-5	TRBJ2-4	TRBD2	CASRGLAGSIQYF
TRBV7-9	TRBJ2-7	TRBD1	CASSVPDRDYEQYF
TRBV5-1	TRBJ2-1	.	CASSLTGWGSNEQFF
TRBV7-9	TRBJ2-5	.	CASSLAQGGAQYF
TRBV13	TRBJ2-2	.	CASSLGLGRDTGELFF
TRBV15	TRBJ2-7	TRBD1	CATSRDPPGGLSYEQYF
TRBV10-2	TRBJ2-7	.	CASRGTFSYEQYF
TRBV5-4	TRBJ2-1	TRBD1	CASSLGGTGFNEQFF
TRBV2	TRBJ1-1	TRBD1	CASSALGQPNTEAFF
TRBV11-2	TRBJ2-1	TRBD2	CASRRTGTSGTSNEQFF
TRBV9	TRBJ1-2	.	CASSVEGQGYGYTF
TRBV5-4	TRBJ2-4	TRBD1	CASRDRAANIQYF
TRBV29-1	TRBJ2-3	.	CSVEDNADTQYF
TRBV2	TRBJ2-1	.	CASRGQKSRVEPRNEQFF
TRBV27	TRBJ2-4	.	CASSATAGNIQYF
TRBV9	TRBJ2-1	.	CASSVASLLGGREQFF
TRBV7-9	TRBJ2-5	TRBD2	CASRSSSGRVETQYF
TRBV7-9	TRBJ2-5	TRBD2	CASISSGIETQYF
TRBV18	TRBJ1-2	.	CASSPGTTEEDGYTF
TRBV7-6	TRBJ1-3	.	CASSPLGGLAGNTIYF
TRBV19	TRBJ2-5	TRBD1	CASRGQTGETQYF
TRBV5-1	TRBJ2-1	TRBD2	CASSLEGLANSDEQFF
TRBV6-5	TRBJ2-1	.	CASSYGGHEQFF
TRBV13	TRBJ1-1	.	CASSLGQLNTEAFF
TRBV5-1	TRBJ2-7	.	CASSLVPGVTYEQYF
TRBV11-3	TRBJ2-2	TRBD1	CASSTGTGYTGELFF
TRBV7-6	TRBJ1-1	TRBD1	CASSLDFGTGYSEAFF
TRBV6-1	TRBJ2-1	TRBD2	CASSGTSGSNEQFF
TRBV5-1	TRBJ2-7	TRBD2	CASSASGSQTPQYF
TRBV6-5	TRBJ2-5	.	CASSRGVATETQYF
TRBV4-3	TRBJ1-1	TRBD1	CASSLRTGPNTEAFF
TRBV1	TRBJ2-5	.	CTSTNRLARPQGTQYF
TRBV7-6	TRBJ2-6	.	CASSLVLSGANVLTF